The clone carrying this T cell receptor (beta chain) has just a few counts. TCRdb re-called the RT-PCR reads through MiXCR, storing one row per CDR3 protein. In the table there are about 680,000 distinct CDR3 sequences, 12% to 15% of which are singletons. V shed 5 bases and J shed 1 base, with 14 bases lying between them. Germline V gene sequence: CDR1 KGHDR, CDR2 SFDVKD. This CDR3 comprises 16 residues. V and J are TRBV24-1 and TRBJ2-1, with TRBD2 as a possible D gene (6 bases). Sequencing was done on a sample of memory CD4+ T cells from blood. The origin of this receptor is a female donor in good health, serving as a healthy control. The CDR3 loop reads CATSGTGVTSYNEQFF. For the CDR3, the DNA is TGTGCCACCAGTGGGACGGGAGTTACTTCCTACAATGAGCAGTTCTTC.